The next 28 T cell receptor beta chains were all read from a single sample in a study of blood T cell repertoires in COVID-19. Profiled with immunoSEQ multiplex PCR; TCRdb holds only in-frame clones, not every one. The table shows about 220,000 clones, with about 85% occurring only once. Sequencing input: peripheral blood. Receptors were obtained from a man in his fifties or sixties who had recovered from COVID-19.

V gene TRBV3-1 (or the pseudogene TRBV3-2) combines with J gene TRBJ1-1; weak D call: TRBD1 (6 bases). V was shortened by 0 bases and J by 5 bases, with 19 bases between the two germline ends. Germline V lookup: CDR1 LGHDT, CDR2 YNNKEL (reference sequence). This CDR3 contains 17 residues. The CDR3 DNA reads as TGTGCCAGCAGCCAAGACCGGGGGGCCATCGTGTGGACTGAAGCTTTCTTT. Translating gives CASSQDRGAIVWTEAFF.

In nucleotides, the CDR3 is TGTGCCAGCAGCCCCGGGAACTCCTACGAGCAGTACTTC. It specifies CASSPGNSYEQYF. This chain uses TRBV11-2 with TRBJ2-7, with TRBD2 as a possible D gene (5 bases). The CDR3 totals 13 residues. The ends were cut back, 5 bases at V and 0 bases at J, with 8 bases in the middle. Germline V gene sequence: CDR1 SGHAT, CDR2 FQNNGV.

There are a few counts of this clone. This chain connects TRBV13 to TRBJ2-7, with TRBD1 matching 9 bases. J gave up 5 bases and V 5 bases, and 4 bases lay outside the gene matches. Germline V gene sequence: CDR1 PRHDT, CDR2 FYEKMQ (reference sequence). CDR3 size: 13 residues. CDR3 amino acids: CASSRGQGNEQYF. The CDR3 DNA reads TGTGCCAGCAGCCGGGGACAGGGCAACGAGCAGTACTTC.

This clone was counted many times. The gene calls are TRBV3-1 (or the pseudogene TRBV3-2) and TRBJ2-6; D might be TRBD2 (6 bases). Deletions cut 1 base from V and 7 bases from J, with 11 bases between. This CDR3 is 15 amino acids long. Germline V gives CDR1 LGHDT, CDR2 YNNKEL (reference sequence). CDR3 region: CASSQGGAPANVLTF. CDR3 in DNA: TGTGCCAGCAGCCAAGGCGGGGCCCCAGCCAACGTCCTGACTTTC.

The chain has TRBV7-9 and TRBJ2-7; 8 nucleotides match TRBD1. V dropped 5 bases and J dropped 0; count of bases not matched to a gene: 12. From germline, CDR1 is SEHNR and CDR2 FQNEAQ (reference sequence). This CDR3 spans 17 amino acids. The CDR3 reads CASSARSGTGISYEQYF. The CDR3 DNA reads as TGTGCCAGCAGCGCACGATCTGGGACAGGAATCTCCTACGAGCAGTACTTC.

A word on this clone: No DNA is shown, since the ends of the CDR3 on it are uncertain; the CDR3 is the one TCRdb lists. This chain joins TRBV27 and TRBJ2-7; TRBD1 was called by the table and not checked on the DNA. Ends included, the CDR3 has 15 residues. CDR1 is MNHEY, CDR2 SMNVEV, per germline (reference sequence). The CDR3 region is CASSFVGTGSYEQYF.

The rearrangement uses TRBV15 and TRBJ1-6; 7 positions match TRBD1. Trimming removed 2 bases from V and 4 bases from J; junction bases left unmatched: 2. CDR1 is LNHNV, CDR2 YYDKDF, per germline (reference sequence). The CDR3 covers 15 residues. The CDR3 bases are TGTGCCACCAGCAGACAGGGGGAGTATAATTCACCCCTCCACTTT. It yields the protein CATSRQGEYNSPLHF.

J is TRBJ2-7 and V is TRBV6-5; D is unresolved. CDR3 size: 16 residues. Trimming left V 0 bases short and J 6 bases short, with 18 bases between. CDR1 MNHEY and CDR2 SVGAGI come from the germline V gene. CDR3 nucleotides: TGTGCCAGCAGTTACTCGAGTCAGACTGTCCTACGCGAGCAGTACTTC. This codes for CASSYSSQTVLREQYF.

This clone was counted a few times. CDR3: CASLTTSGRSDTQYF. CDR3 DNA: TGTGCCAGCCTTACGACTAGCGGGAGATCGGATACGCAGTATTTT. The V and J genes are TRBV2 and TRBJ2-3; 12 bases match TRBD2. The CDR3 runs 15 residues. The J segment lost 6 bases and the V segment lost 8 bases, leaving 9 bases of the junction unmatched. The germline V gene has CDR1 SNHLY and CDR2 FYNNEI.

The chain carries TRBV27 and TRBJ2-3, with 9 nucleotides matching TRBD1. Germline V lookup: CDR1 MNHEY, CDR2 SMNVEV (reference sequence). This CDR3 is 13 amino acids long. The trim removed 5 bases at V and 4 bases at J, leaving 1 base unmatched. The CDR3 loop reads CASSGDRADTQYF. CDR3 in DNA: TGTGCCAGCAGTGGGGACAGGGCAGATACGCAGTATTTT.

The CDR3 sequence is CASSLPLGLAVQFF. CDR3 DNA: TGTGCCAGCAGTTTGCCCCTTGGACTAGCGGTGCAGTTCTTC. The V call is TRBV28, the J call TRBJ2-1, with 10 bases that match TRBD2. Losses at the gene ends were 3 bases for V and 12 bases for J; bases not matched to a gene: 8. CDR1 and CDR2 from the germline V gene are MDHEN and SYDVKM. This CDR3 has 14 residues. Complete variable domain (other parts from reference TRBV28 and TRBJ2-1): DVKVTQSSRYLVKRTGEKVFLECVQDMDHENMFWYRQDPGLGLRLIYFSYDVKMKEKGDIPEGYSVSREKKERFSLILESASTNQTSMYLCASSLPLGLAVQFFGPGTRLTVL.

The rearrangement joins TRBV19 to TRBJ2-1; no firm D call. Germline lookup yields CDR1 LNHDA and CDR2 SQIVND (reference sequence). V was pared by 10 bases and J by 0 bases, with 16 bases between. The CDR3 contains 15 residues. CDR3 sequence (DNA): TGTGCCACCCACCTGCGGCGGAGCTCCTACAATGAGCAGTTCTTC. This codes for CATHLRRSSYNEQFF. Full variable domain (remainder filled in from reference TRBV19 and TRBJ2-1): DGGITQSPKYLFRKEGQNVTLSCEQNLNHDAMYWYRQDPGQGLRLIYYSQIVNDFQKGDIAEGYSVSREKKESFPLTVTSAQKNPTAFYLCATHLRRSSYNEQFFGPGTRLTVL.

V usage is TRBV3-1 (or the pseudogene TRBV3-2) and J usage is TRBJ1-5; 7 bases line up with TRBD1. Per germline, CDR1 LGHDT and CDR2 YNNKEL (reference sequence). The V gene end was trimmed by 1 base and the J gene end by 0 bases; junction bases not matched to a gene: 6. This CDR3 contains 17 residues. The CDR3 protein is CASSQGDRLNSNQPQHF. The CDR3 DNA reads TGTGCCAGCAGCCAAGGGGACAGACTAAATAGCAATCAGCCCCAGCATTTT.

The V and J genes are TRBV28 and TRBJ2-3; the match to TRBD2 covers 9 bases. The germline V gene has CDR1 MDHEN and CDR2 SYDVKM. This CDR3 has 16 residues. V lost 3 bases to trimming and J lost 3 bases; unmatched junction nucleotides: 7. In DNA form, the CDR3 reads TGTGCCAGCAGTTTTTCCGGCGGGAGGGAGACAGATACGCAGTATTTT. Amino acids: CASSFSGGRETDTQYF. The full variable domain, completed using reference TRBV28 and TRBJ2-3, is DVKVTQSSRYLVKRTGEKVFLECVQDMDHENMFWYRQDPGLGLRLIYFSYDVKMKEKGDIPEGYSVSREKKERFSLILESASTNQTSMYLCASSFSGGRETDTQYFGPGTRLTVL.

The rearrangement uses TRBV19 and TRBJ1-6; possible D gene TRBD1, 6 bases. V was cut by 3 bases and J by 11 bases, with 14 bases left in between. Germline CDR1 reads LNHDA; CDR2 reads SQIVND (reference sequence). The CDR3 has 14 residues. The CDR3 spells CASSMRGGIAPLHF. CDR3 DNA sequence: TGTGCCAGTAGTATGAGGGGGGGAATTGCACCCCTCCACTTT.

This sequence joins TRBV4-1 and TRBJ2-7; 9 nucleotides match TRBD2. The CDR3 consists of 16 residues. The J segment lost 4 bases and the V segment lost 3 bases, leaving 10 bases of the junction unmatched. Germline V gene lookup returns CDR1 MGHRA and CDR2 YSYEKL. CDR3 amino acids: CASSQGPPREGYEQYF. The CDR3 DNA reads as TGCGCCAGCAGCCAGGGCCCCCCGCGGGAGGGTTACGAGCAGTACTTC.

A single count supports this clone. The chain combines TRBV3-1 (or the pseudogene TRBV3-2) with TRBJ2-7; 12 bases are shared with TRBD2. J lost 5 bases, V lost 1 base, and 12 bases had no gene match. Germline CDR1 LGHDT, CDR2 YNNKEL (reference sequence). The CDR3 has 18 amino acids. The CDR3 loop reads CASSQAASGRAAIHEQYF. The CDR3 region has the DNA TGTGCCAGCAGCCAAGCCGCTAGCGGGAGGGCCGCTATCCACGAGCAGTACTTC.

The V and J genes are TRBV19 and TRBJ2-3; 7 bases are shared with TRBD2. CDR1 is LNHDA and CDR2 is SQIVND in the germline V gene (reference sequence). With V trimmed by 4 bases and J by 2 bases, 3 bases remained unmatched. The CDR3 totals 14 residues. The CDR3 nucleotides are TGTGCCAGTAGTAAAGCGGGACTCACAGATACGCAGTATTTT. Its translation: CASSKAGLTDTQYF.

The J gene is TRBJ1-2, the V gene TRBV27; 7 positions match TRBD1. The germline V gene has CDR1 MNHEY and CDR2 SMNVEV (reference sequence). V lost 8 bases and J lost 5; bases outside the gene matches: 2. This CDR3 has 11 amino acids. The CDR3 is CASRDRYGYTF. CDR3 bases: TGTGCCAGCCGGGACAGATATGGCTACACCTTC.

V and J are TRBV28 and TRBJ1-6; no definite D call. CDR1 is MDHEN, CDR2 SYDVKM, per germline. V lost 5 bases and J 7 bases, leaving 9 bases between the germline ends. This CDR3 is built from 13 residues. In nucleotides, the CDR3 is TGTGCCAGCAGTCCTCCGAGGAATTCACCCCTCCACTTT. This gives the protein CASSPPRNSPLHF.

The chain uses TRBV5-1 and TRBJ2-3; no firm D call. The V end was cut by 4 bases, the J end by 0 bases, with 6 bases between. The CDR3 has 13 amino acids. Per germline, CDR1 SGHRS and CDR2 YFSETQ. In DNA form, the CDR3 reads TGCGCCAGCAGCCAAACTAGCACAGATACGCAGTATTTT. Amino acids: CASSQTSTDTQYF.

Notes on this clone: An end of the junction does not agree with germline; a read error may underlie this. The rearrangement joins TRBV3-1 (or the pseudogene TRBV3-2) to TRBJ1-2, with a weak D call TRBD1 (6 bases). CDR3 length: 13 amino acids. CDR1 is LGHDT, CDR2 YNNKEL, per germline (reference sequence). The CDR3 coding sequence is TGTGCCAGCAGTCAATTATTGTCCGGGACACCCGGCTTC. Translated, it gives CASSQLLSGTPGF.

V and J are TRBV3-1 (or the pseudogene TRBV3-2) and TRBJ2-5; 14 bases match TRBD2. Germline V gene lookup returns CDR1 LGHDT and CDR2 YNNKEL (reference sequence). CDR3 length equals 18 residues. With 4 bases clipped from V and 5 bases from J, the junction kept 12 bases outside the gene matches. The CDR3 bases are TGTGCCAGCAGCCGAGGCACGACTAGCGGGAGGGCCGGCGAGACCCAGTACTTC. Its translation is CASSRGTTSGRAGETQYF.

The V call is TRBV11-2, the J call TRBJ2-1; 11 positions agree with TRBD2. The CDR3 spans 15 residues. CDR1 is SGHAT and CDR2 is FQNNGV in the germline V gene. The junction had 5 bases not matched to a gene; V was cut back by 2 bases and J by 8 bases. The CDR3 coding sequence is TGTGCCAGCAGCTTACGGAAACTAGCGGGAGATGAGCAGTTCTTC. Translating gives CASSLRKLAGDEQFF.

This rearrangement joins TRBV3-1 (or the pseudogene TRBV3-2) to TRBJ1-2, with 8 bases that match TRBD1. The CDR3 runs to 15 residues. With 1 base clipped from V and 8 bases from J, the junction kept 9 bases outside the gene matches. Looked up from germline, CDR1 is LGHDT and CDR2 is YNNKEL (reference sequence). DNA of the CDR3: TGTGCCAGCAGCCAAGCCCGGACAGGGACGGGCGGCTACACCTTC. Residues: CASSQARTGTGGYTF.

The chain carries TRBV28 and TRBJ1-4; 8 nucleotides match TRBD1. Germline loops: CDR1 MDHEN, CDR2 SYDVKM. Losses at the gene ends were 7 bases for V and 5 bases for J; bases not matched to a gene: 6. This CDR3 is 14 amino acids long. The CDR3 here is CASIRTGKNEKLFF. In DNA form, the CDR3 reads TGTGCCAGCATAAGGACAGGGAAGAATGAAAAACTGTTTTTT.

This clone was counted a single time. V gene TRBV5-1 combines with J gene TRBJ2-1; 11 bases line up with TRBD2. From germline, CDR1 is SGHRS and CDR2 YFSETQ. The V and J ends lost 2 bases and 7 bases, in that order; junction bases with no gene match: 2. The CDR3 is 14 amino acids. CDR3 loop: CASSLLAGANEQFF. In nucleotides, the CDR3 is TGCGCCAGCAGCTTACTAGCGGGAGCTAATGAGCAGTTCTTC.

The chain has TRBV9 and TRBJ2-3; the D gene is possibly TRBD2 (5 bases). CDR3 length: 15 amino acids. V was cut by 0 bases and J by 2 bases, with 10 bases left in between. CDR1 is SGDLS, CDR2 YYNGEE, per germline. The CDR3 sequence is CASSVEAAITDTQYF. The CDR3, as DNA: TGTGCCAGCAGCGTAGAAGCGGCCATCACAGATACGCAGTATTTT. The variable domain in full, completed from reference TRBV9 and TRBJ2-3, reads DSGVTQTPKHLITATGQRVTLRCSPRSGDLSVYWYQQSLDQGLQFLIQYYNGEERAKGNILERFSAQQFPDLHSELNLSSLELGDSALYFCASSVEAAITDTQYFGPGTRLTVL.